The 10 T cell receptor beta chains reported below all come from one sample, sequenced in a study of a mutant IDH1 vaccine in newly diagnosed glioma. Specified time point: week 23, last vaccination. Each dose delivered 300 ug of mutant IDH1 20-mer peptide subcutaneously with imiquimod. The data were produced by immunoSEQ multiplex PCR, yet TCRdb's version contains in-frame clones alone and is incomplete. Here the sample spans around 56,000 clones, about three quarters being singletons. Their specific antigens are unknown. This material consisted of PBMCs, taken from a glioma patient whose treatment included an IDH1 peptide vaccine. All receptors derive from a woman in her forties with glioma. Some clones in this sample may be carry-over from other donors' samples.

The chain combines TRBV27 with TRBJ2-7, with 7 positions matching TRBD1. V shed 4 bases, J shed 2 bases, and the junction held 8 bases outside the gene matches. Germline CDR1 MNHEY, CDR2 SMNVEV (reference sequence). This CDR3 contains 15 residues. CDR3 loop: CASSSTGTAPYEQYF. CDR3 nucleotides: TGTGCCAGCAGTTCAACCGGGACAGCCCCCTACGAGCAGTACTTC.

The chain links TRBV2 to TRBJ1-2; D gene unclear. In germline, CDR1 is SNHLY, CDR2 FYNNEI. Trimming cost V 6 bases and J 5 bases, with 19 bases left between them. The CDR3 has 15 residues. CDR3 nucleotide sequence: TGTGCCAGCAGCCTTTCAGTCGGGGAGAGGTATGGCTACACCTTC. Translating gives CASSLSVGERYGYTF.

The CDR3 region is CASRPHSYEQYF. The CDR3 coding sequence is TGTGCCAGCAGGCCGCACAGCTACGAGCAGTACTTC. This chain joins TRBV6-6 and TRBJ2-7; D gene uncertain. Germline loops: CDR1 MNHNY, CDR2 SVGAGI (reference sequence). The CDR3 runs to 12 residues. V was clipped by 6 bases and J by 3 bases, with 9 bases between them.

The CDR3 bases are TGTGCCAGTATCCCACGCAGGGGGCCTGGAACTGAAGCTTTCTTT. Its protein is CASIPRRGPGTEAFF. The chain carries TRBV19 and TRBJ1-1; TRBD1 aligns across 8 bases. Germline loops: CDR1 LNHDA, CDR2 SQIVND (reference sequence). Trimming removed 7 bases from V and 5 bases from J; junction bases left unmatched: 12. This CDR3 comprises 15 residues.

In its sample, this clone was seen once. The rearrangement joins TRBV19 to TRBJ1-5, with a tentative D call TRBD1 (6 bases). Germline values: CDR1 LNHDA, CDR2 SQIVND (reference sequence). This CDR3 is built from 12 residues. The germline V and J ends were trimmed by 6 bases and 6 bases, with 9 bases remaining between them. The CDR3 sequence: CASRGGSQPQHF. Written as DNA, the CDR3 is TGTGCCAGTAGAGGGGGTAGTCAGCCCCAGCATTTT. The variable domain in full, completed from reference TRBV19 and TRBJ1-5, reads DGGITQSPKYLFRKEGQNVTLSCEQNLNHDAMYWYRQDPGQGLRLIYYSQIVNDFQKGDIAEGYSVSREKKESFPLTVTSAQKNPTAFYLCASRGGSQPQHFGDGTRLSIL.

The chain employs TRBV10-2 and TRBJ2-7, with a tentative D call TRBD2 (6 bases). This CDR3 spans 12 amino acids. V dropped 8 bases and J dropped 4 bases, with 12 bases sitting between them. CDR1 and CDR2 (germline): WSHSY, SAAADI. CDR3 nucleotides: TGCGCCAGCGGCCCTGGGGGGTACGAGCAGTACTTC. Translation gives CASGPGGYEQYF.

V gene TRBV30 combines with J gene TRBJ2-3; 8 bases match TRBD2. Looked up from germline, CDR1 is GTSNPN and CDR2 is SVGIG (reference sequence). Losses at the gene ends were 2 bases for V and 1 base for J; bases not matched to a gene: 2. This CDR3 comprises 14 residues. The CDR3 loop is CAWSFSGGTDTQYF. CDR3 in DNA: TGTGCCTGGAGTTTTAGCGGGGGCACAGATACGCAGTATTTT.

The chain uses TRBV27 and TRBJ1-4, with 8 bases that match TRBD1. In germline, CDR1 is MNHEY, CDR2 SMNVEV (reference sequence). The V gene end was trimmed by 5 bases and the J gene end by 8 bases; junction bases not matched to a gene: 7. The CDR3 length is 14 residues. CDR3 nucleotides: TGTGCCAGCAGTCCTCAGGGGGCGCAGGAAAAACTGTTTTTT. Amino acids: CASSPQGAQEKLFF.

V usage is TRBV7-9 and J usage is TRBJ2-7; the D is unclear. Germline loops: CDR1 SEHNR, CDR2 FQNEAQ (reference sequence). The CDR3 is 13 amino acids. With 7 bases removed from V and 0 bases from J, the gap between germline ends came to 10 bases. The CDR3 region is CASTRISSYEQYF. CDR3 bases: TGTGCCAGCACCCGGATCAGCTCCTACGAGCAGTACTTC.

This clone occurred once. This chain joins TRBV7-9 and TRBJ2-3; unclear D gene. Germline CDR1 is SEHNR and CDR2 is FQNEAQ (reference sequence). CDR3 length: 12 amino acids. The V end was cut by 2 bases, the J end by 6 bases, with 6 bases between. CDR3 amino acids: CASSLSADTQYF. In DNA, the CDR3 is TGTGCCAGCAGCTTATCTGCGGATACGCAGTATTTT.